This T cell receptor beta chain was profiled in a study of OX40 agonist ivuxolimab in advanced cancers. About the research overall: Two patients with cutaneous melanoma and one with hepatocellular carcinoma, three in total, showed partial responses.

Per the germline V gene, CDR1 is MGHDK and CDR2 is SYGVNS. V dropped 5 bases and J dropped 5; count of bases not matched to a gene: 6. The CDR3 consists of 15 residues. The protocol was immunoSEQ multiplex PCR, while the TCRdb copy is restricted to in-frame clones and leaves out a portion. The sample has more than 60,000 clones; approximately 90% are singletons. General study findings and limits: It was also the case that some nonresponders had low normalized T-cell clonal expansion. There were, on average, more expanded clones in CD8+ T cells than in CD4+. Antigen specificity was not determined for the expanded peripheral T cells.

A remark on this clone: What it binds is unknown.

The source material was CD4+ or CD8+ T cells sorted from blood, sampled in a trial of the OX40 agonist ivuxolimab. This TCR was recovered from an adult with an advanced solid tumor such as melanoma, head and neck, liver or kidney cancer. This chain joins TRBV25-1 and TRBJ2-2, with 9 bases aligning to TRBD2. The CDR3 DNA reads as TGTGCCAGCAGTCTTAGCGGGAGATGGACCGGGGAGCTGTTTTTT. This sequence encodes CASSLSGRWTGELFF.